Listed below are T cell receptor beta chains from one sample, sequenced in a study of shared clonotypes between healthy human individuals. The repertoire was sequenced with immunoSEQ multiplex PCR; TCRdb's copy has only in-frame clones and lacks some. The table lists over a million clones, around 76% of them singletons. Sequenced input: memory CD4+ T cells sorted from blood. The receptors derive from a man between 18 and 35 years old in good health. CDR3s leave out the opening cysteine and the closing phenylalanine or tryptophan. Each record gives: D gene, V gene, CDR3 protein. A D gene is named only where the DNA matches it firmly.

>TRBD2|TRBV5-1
ASSLGGGPLVETQY
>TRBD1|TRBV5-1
ASRKDRVVYGELF
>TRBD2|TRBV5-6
ASSLWLAEVGETQY
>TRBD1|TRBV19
ASTQTGDNQPQH
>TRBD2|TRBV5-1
ASSLDLAVYNEQF
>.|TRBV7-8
ASSLVNMNTEAF
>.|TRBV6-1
ASSDRGGPNQPQH
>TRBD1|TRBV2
ASSKLQGGKTEAF
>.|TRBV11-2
ASSFGGLGNTEAF
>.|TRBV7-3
ASSSNVNTEAF
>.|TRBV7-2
ASSLDETTTYEQY
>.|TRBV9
ASSPPGLHANTEAF
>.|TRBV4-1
ASSQSETASSYEQY
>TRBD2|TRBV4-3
ASSPSGRGEQY
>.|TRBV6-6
ASSYSKETQY
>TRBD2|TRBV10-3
ASSSGRVNEQF
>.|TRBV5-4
ASSNSKKVTGELF
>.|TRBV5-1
ASSSRRGDTQY
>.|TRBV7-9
ASSLDFYEQY
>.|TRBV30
AWSVRRLEQY
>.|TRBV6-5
ASRGDYEQY
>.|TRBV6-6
ASSSFNEQF
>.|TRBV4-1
ASSQGAVNNYGYT
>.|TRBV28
ASSFEFSTDTQY
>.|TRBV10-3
AISDRRVDEQF
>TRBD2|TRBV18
ASFGAGAIGNEQF
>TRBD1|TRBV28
ASSLPRQGGGSPLH
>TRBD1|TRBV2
ASSRQGGETQY
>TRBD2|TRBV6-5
ASSRGRLSAYEQY
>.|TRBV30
AWSVSVAGYT
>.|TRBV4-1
ASSQTVFYEQY
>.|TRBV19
ASSTSSGQVPQH
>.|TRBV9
ASSARPSQETQY
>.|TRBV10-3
AISVGLSSPGYT
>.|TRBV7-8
ASSLVRGEQF
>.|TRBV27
ASSATGWEKEKLF
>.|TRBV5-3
ARSVRTGNTIY
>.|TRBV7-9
ASSSGSLSGNTIY
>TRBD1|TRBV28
ASSLGQFYGYT
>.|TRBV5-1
ASSLGVTGELF
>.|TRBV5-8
ASSLAGTMQTQY
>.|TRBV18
ASSPPSQPYNEQF
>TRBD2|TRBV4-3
ASSPSLAGNNEQF
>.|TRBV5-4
ASSRPGVTLYGYT
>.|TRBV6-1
ASSERPELYGYT
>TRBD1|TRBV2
ASRYSFQGADTQY
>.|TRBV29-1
SATGNTEAF
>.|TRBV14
ASSQSSAGYGYT
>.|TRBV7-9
ASSLGWEGTGTEAF
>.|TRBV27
ASSLRAGSVDEQY
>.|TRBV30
AWSVRTNPRNPYDGYT
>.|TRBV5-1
ASSFDGTTGELF
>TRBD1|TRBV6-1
ASGDRGNSPLH
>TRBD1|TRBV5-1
ASSLEGTGPYEQY
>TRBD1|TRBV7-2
ASTLDRTGSPLH
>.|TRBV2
ASSEGGFRTNQPQH
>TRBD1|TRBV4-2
ASSQRQGPYNEQF
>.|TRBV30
AWSVGGTPYEQY
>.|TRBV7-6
ASSSLGTSPDTQY
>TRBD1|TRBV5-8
ASSPGTGVYGYT